The next 21 T cell receptor beta chains were all read from a single sample in a study of identical twins. TCRdb independently ran MiXCR on the 5' RACE reads; one entry per CDR3 protein. The sample gives around 340,000 distinct CDR3 sequences, 9% to 15% of which show up once; just over 7% is in the top ten. The sample was also reused in another study, on yellow fever vaccine responses in identical twins.

The sequenced sample was CD8+ T cells sorted from blood. These receptors came from a woman younger than 35 in good health.

Written as DNA, the CDR3 is TGTGCCAGCAGCTTAAACAGGGGGCGCGGGGAAAAACTGTTTTTT. Translating gives CASSLNRGRGEKLFF. The chain combines TRBV12-3 or TRBV12-4 with TRBJ1-4, with 9 bases aligning to TRBD1. The CDR3 runs to 15 residues. J gave up 8 bases and V 6 bases, and 10 bases lay outside the gene matches.

The chain has TRBV5-1 and TRBJ1-4; 9 nucleotides agree with TRBD1. CDR1 is SGHRS, CDR2 YFSETQ, per germline. Trimming at V came to 3 bases and at J to 8 bases, leaving 5 bases not matched to a gene. This CDR3 comprises 14 residues. The CDR3 region has the DNA TGCGCCAGCAGCTCCAGACAGGGGGGCGAAAAACTGTTTTTT. Protein sequence: CASSSRQGGEKLFF. The full variable domain, in which reference TRBV5-1 and TRBJ1-4 provide the parts outside the CDR3, is KAGVTQTPRYLIKTRGQQVTLSCSPISGHRSVSWYQQTPGQGLQFLFEYFSETQRNKGNFPGRFSGRQFSNSRSEMNVSTLELGDSALYLCASSSRQGGEKLFFGSGTQLSVL.

The V and J genes are TRBV12-3 or TRBV12-4 and TRBJ1-2, with D possibly TRBD1 on 5 matching bases. V lost 7 bases and J 2 bases, leaving 11 bases between the germline ends. This CDR3 comprises 13 residues. DNA of the CDR3: TGTGCCAGCACCCCGGGACGGAACTATGGCTACACCTTC. Translation: CASTPGRNYGYTF.

In this sample, this clonotype turned up a few times. The rearrangement uses TRBV5-1 and TRBJ2-1; 9 bases fit TRBD2. CDR3 size: 15 residues. V lost 0 bases to trimming and J lost 7 bases; unmatched junction nucleotides: 5. CDR1 SGHRS and CDR2 YFSETQ come from the germline V gene. This CDR3 is CASSLALAGQNEQFF. The CDR3 DNA sequence: TGCGCCAGCAGCTTGGCCCTAGCGGGGCAAAATGAGCAGTTCTTC. Filled out from reference TRBV5-1 and TRBJ2-1, the complete variable domain reads KAGVTQTPRYLIKTRGQQVTLSCSPISGHRSVSWYQQTPGQGLQFLFEYFSETQRNKGNFPGRFSGRQFSNSRSEMNVSTLELGDSALYLCASSLALAGQNEQFFGPGTRLTVL.

Many counts were recorded for this clonotype. The V and J genes are TRBV7-9 and TRBJ2-1; the D gene is possibly TRBD1 (6 bases). V was trimmed by 3 bases and J by 2 bases, leaving 8 bases between them. Germline V gives CDR1 SEHNR, CDR2 FQNEAQ (reference sequence). This CDR3 contains 14 residues. Here the CDR3 reads CASSFEGAYNEQFF. CDR3 in DNA: TGTGCCAGCAGCTTCGAGGGGGCCTACAATGAGCAGTTCTTC.

This clonotype was picked up a small number of times. J is TRBJ1-4 and V is TRBV27; D ambiguous. The CDR3 runs to 17 residues. V was pared by 3 bases and J by 0 bases, with 14 bases between. Germline values: CDR1 MNHEY, CDR2 SMNVEV (reference sequence). The CDR3: CASSFEGETATNEKLFF. In DNA, the CDR3 is TGTGCCAGCAGTTTCGAGGGAGAAACTGCAACTAATGAAAAACTGTTTTTT.

The J gene is TRBJ1-1, the V gene TRBV10-3, with TRBD1 identical over 8 bases. The CDR3 runs to 16 residues. V shed 3 bases, J shed 1 base, and the junction held 7 bases outside the gene matches. Germline V gene data show CDR1 as ENHRY and CDR2 as SYGVKD. CDR3 nucleotides: TGTGCCATCAGTGACCCCAGCGGACAGGGGAACACTGAAGCTTTCTTT. It encodes CAISDPSGQGNTEAFF.

The rearrangement links TRBV4-1 to TRBJ1-1, with D possibly TRBD1 on 6 matching bases. Deletions cut 5 bases from V and 0 bases from J, with 13 bases between. This CDR3 is 15 amino acids long. Germline V gives CDR1 MGHRA, CDR2 YSYEKL. The CDR3 DNA sequence: TGCGCCAGCAGCGTGCCAGGGGCGCTGAACACTGAAGCTTTCTTT. The encoded protein is CASSVPGALNTEAFF.

This clonotype appeared a few times. The genes are TRBV4-1 and TRBJ1-1, with D perhaps TRBD1 (5 bases). V lost 0 bases and J lost 1, with 9 bases in between. CDR1 is MGHRA and CDR2 is YSYEKL in the germline V gene. The CDR3 is made up of 15 amino acids. This chain's CDR3 is CASSQDRQGNTEAFF. The CDR3, as DNA: TGCGCCAGCAGCCAAGATCGCCAGGGGAACACTGAAGCTTTCTTT.

This clonotype came up many times. The chain uses TRBV12-3 or TRBV12-4 and TRBJ1-2; D gene unclear. This CDR3 has 13 amino acids. V lost 3 bases and J lost 7, with 12 bases in between. In nucleotides, the CDR3 is TGTGCCAGCAGTTTCGGCCCTAACGGTGGCTACACCTTC. It translates to CASSFGPNGGYTF.

The CDR3: CASSESPGGRQPQHF. CDR3 nucleotide sequence: TGTGCCAGCAGTGAAAGTCCAGGGGGCAGGCAGCCCCAGCATTTT. This chain links TRBV2 with TRBJ1-5, with TRBD1 matching 8 bases. Looked up from germline, CDR1 is SNHLY and CDR2 is FYNNEI. This CDR3 is built from 15 residues. J lost 7 bases, V lost 2 bases, and 7 bases had no gene match.

This chain links TRBV12-3 or TRBV12-4 with TRBJ2-1; 8 bases line up with TRBD2. Trimming took 6 bases from V and 4 from J; bases not matched to a gene: 11. The CDR3 extends over 16 amino acids. The CDR3 DNA sequence: TGTGCCAGCAGCCCGTTTGGCGGGGGGCCATACAATGAGCAGTTCTTC. Translation gives CASSPFGGGPYNEQFF.

The V call is TRBV7-8, the J call TRBJ2-1, with 10 bases identical to TRBD1. The V segment lost 1 base and the J segment 4 bases; nucleotides outside the gene matches: 7. CDR1 and CDR2 (germline): SGHVS, FQNEAQ. The length of the CDR3 is 17 residues. The CDR3: CASSLDPGTGEYNEQFF. CDR3 bases: TGTGCCAGCAGCTTAGACCCCGGGACAGGGGAGTACAATGAGCAGTTCTTC.

This clonotype has only a few counts. This chain joins TRBV7-3 and TRBJ2-7, with D tentatively TRBD1 (6 bases). The V gene lost 5 bases and the J gene lost 2 bases, with 13 bases spanning the gap. CDR1 and CDR2 (germline): SGHTA, FQGTGA. This CDR3 region has 14 residues. CDR3 region: CASSHPGVTYEQYF. The CDR3 nucleotides are TGTGCCAGCAGCCACCCAGGGGTAACCTACGAGCAGTACTTC.

This clonotype was counted only a few times. The chain combines TRBV29-1 with TRBJ2-5; TRBD1 matches at 10 bases. The V and J ends lost 3 bases and 6 bases, in that order; junction bases with no gene match: 10. Germline V lookup: CDR1 SQVTM, CDR2 ANQGSEA. The CDR3 has 15 amino acids. CDR3: CSVDFGTGDVKTQYF. The CDR3 bases are TGCAGCGTTGATTTCGGGACAGGGGATGTGAAGACCCAGTACTTC.

The chain uses TRBV5-8 and TRBJ2-5; 8 nucleotides align to TRBD1. Germline V lookup: CDR1 SGHTS, CDR2 YDEGEE. The CDR3 covers 16 residues. The J segment lost 4 bases and the V segment lost 4 bases, leaving 12 bases of the junction unmatched. The chain's CDR3 is CASSNRTGYGRETQYF. CDR3 nucleotide sequence: TGTGCCAGCAGCAACAGGACAGGGTATGGGAGAGAGACCCAGTACTTC.

This clonotype was found a few times. The gene calls are TRBV11-2 and TRBJ2-1, with TRBD2 matching over 12 bases. V was pared by 4 bases and J by 8 bases, with 6 bases of the junction left unmatched. The CDR3 has 15 residues. CDR1 is SGHAT and CDR2 is FQNNGV in the germline V gene. The chain's CDR3 is CASSSASGRVYEQFF. The CDR3 nucleotides are TGTGCCAGCAGCTCGGCTAGCGGGAGGGTATATGAGCAGTTCTTC.

The CDR3 DNA reads TGTGCCAGCAGTTACATTAAGGGGTACACTGAAGCTTTCTTT. As protein: CASSYIKGYTEAFF. The chain recombines TRBV28 with TRBJ1-1; TRBD1 is a possible D gene (5 bases). Germline assignment: CDR1 MDHEN and CDR2 SYDVKM. The V end lost 4 bases, the J end lost 3 bases, and 12 bases lay between the germline ends. This CDR3 has 14 residues.

V is TRBV24-1 and J is TRBJ2-2; weak D call: TRBD1 (5 bases). With 0 bases removed from V and 6 bases from J, the gap between germline ends came to 7 bases. Germline V gene sequence: CDR1 KGHDR, CDR2 SFDVKD. This CDR3 has 14 residues. CDR3 nucleotides: TGTGCCACCAGTGATTTGAAGGGGTCCGGGGAGCTGTTTTTT. This gives the protein CATSDLKGSGELFF.

This chain uses TRBV5-1 with TRBJ2-1; D is possibly TRBD1 (6 bases). CDR3 length equals 15 residues. The germline V and J ends were trimmed by 0 bases and 3 bases, with 10 bases remaining between them. CDR1 is SGHRS and CDR2 is YFSETQ in the germline V gene. In DNA form, the CDR3 reads TGCGCCAGCAGCTTGGCTCCAGGGGTCTACAATGAGCAGTTCTTC. Translation: CASSLAPGVYNEQFF.

This clonotype was found a few times. The chain couples TRBV7-9 to TRBJ2-3, with 7 positions matching TRBD1. J gave up 5 bases and V 5 bases, and 10 bases lay outside the gene matches. This CDR3 is built from 15 residues. CDR1 is SEHNR, CDR2 FQNEAQ, per germline (reference sequence). DNA for the CDR3: TGTGCCAGCAGCCCAGGCAACAGGGGTAGAGATACGCAGTATTTT. Amino acid sequence: CASSPGNRGRDTQYF.